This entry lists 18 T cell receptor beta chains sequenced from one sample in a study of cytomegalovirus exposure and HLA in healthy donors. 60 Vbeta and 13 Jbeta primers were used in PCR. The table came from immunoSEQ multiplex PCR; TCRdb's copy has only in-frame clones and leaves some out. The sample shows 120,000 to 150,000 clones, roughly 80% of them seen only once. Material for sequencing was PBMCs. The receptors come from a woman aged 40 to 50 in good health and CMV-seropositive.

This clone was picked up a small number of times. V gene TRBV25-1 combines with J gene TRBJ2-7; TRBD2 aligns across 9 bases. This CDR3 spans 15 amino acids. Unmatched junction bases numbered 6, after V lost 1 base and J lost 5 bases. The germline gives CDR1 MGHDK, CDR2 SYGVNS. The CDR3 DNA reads TGTGCCAGCAGTGAATCACTAGCGGGTTCCCACGAGCAGTACTTC. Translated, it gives CASSESLAGSHEQYF.

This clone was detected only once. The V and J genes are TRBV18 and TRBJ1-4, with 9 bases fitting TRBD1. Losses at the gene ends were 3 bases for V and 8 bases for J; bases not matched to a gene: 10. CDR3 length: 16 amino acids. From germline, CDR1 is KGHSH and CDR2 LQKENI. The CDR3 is CASSPPTGQGGEKLFF. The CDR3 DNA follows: TGTGCCAGCTCACCGCCAACGGGACAGGGTGGCGAAAAACTGTTTTTT. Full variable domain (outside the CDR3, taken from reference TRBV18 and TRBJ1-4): NAGVMQNPRHLVRRRGQEARLRCSPMKGHSHVYWYRQLPEEGLKFMVYLQKENIIDESGMPKERFSAEFPKEGPSILRIQQVVRGDSAAYFCASSPPTGQGGEKLFFGSGTQLSVL.

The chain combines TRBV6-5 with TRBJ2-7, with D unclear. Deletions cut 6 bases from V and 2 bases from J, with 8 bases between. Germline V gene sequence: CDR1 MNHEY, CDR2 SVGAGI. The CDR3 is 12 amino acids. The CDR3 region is CASSLNTYEQYF. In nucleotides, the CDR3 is TGTGCCAGCAGCTTAAACACCTACGAGCAGTACTTC.

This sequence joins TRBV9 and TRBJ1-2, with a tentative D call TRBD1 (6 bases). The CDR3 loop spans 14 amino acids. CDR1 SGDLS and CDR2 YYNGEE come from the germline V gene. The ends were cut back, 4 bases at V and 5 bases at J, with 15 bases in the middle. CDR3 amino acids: CASSPTGPWYGYTF. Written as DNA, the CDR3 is TGTGCCAGCAGCCCCACAGGGCCATGGTATGGCTACACCTTC. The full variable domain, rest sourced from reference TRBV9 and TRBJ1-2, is DSGVTQTPKHLITATGQRVTLRCSPRSGDLSVYWYQQSLDQGLQFLIQYYNGEERAKGNILERFSAQQFPDLHSELNLSSLELGDSALYFCASSPTGPWYGYTFGSGTRLTVV.

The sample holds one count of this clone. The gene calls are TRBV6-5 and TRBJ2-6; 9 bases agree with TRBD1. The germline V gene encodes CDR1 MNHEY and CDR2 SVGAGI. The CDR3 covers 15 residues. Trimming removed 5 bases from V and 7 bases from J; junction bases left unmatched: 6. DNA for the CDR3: TGTGCCAGCAGTAAAACAGGGGGCAGAGCCAACGTCCTGACTTTC. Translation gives CASSKTGGRANVLTF.

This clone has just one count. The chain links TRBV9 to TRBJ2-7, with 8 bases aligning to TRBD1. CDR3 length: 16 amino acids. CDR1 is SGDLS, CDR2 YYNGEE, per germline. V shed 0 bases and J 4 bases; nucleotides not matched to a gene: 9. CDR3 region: CASSVAATGDSYEQYF. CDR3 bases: TGTGCCAGCAGCGTAGCGGCGACAGGGGATTCGTACGAGCAGTACTTC.

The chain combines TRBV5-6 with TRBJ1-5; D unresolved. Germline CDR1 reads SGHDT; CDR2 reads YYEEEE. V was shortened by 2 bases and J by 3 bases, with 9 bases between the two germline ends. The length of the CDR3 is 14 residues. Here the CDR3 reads CASSFTRSNQPQHF. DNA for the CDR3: TGTGCCAGCAGCTTTACGAGATCCAATCAGCCCCAGCATTTT.

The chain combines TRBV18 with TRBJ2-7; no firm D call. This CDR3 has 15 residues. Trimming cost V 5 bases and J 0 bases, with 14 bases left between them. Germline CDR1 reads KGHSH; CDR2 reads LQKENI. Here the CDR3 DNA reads TGTGCCAGCTCAAGTCCGGGTTCCCACTCCTACGAGCAGTACTTC. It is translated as CASSSPGSHSYEQYF.

The CDR3 reads CASSFGNTEAFF. The CDR3 nucleotides read TGTGCCAGCAGCTTCGGGAACACTGAAGCTTTCTTT. V is TRBV7-9 and J is TRBJ1-1; D not resolved. CDR1 SEHNR and CDR2 FQNEAQ come from the germline V gene (reference sequence). V was shortened by 3 bases and J by 1 base, with 3 bases between the two germline ends. The CDR3 runs to 12 residues.

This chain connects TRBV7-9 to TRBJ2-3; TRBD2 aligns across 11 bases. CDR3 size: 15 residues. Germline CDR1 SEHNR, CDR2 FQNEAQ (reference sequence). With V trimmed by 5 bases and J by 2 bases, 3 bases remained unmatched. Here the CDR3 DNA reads TGTGCCAGCAGCGCGGGACTAGCGGTCACAGATACGCAGTATTTT. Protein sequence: CASSAGLAVTDTQYF.

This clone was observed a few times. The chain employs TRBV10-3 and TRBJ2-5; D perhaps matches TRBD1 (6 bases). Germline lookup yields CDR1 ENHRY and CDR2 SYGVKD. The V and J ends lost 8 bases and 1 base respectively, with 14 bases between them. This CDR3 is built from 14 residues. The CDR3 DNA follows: TGTGCCATCGGAGCTCAGGGGACCCAAGAGACCCAGTACTTC. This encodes CAIGAQGTQETQYF.

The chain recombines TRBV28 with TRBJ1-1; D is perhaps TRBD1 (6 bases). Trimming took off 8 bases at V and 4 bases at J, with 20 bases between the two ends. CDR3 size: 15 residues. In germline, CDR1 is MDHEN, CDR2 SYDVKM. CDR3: CASLPGVAEGTEAFF. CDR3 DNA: TGTGCCAGCCTCCCAGGGGTAGCAGAGGGCACTGAAGCTTTCTTT.

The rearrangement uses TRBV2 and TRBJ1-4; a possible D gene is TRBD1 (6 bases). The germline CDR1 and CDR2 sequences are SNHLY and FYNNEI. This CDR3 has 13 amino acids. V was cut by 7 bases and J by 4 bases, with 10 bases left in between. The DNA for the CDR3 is TGTGCCAGCACCCAGGGGATTAATGAAAAACTGTTTTTT. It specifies CASTQGINEKLFF.

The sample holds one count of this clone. As DNA, the CDR3 is TGTGCCAGCAGCTTGGGGGGGGTGGTGGCAGACGAGCAGTACTTC. Protein product: CASSLGGVVADEQYF. This chain uses TRBV5-4 with TRBJ2-7, with D perhaps TRBD2 (6 bases). V lost 0 bases, J lost 5 bases, and 15 bases lay in between. CDR1 is SGHNT, CDR2 YYREEE, per germline (reference sequence). The CDR3 spans 15 residues.

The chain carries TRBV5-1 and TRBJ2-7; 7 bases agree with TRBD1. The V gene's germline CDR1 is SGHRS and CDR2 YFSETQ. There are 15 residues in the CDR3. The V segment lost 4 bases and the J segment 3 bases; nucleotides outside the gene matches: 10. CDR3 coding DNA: TGCGCCAGCAGCCTCGACGACAGGGTAATCTACGAGCAGTACTTC. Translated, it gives CASSLDDRVIYEQYF.

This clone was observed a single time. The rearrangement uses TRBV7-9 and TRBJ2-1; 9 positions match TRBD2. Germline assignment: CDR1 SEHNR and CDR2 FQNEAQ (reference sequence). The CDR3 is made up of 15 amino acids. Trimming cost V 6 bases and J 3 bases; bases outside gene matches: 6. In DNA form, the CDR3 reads TGTGCCAGCAGAACAAGGACTAGCGACTACAATGAGCAGTTCTTC. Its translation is CASRTRTSDYNEQFF.

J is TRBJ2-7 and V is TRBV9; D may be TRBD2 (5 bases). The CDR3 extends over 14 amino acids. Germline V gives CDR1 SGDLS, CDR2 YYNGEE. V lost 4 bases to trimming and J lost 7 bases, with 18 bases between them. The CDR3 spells CASSPHATREEQYF. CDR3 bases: TGTGCCAGCAGCCCACATGCAACTAGGGAGGAGCAGTACTTC.

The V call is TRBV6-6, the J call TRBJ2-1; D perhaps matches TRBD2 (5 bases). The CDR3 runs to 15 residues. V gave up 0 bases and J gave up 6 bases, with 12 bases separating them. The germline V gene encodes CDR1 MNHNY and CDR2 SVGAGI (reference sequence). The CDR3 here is CASSYSSGGRNEQFF. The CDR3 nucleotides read TGTGCCAGCAGTTACTCCAGCGGAGGACGCAATGAGCAGTTCTTC.